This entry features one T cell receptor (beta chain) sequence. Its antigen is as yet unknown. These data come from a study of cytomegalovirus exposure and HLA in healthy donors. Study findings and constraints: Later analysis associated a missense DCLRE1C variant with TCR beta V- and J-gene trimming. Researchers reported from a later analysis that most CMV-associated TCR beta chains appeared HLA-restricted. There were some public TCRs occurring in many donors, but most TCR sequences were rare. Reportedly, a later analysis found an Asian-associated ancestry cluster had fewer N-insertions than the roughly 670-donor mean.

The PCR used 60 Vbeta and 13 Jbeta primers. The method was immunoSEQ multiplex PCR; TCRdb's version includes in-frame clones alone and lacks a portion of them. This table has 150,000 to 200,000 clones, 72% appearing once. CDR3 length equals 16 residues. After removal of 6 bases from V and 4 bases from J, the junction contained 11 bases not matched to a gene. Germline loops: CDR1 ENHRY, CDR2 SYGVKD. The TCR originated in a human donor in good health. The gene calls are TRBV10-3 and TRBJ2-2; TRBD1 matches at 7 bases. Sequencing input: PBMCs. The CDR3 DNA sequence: TGTGCCATCAGCCCTCGGCCAGGGGGTACCACCGGGGAGCTGTTTTTT. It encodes CAISPRPGGTTGELFF.